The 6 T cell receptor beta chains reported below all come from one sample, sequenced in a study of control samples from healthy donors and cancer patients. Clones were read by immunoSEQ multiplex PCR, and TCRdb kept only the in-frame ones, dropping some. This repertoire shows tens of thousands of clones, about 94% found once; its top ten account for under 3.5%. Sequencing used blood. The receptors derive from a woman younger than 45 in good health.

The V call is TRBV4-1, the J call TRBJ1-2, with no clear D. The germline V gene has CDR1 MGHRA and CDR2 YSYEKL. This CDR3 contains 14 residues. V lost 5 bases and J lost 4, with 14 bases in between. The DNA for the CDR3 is TGCGCCAGCAGCTCAACCAGCAGGTCCTATGGCTACACCTTC. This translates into CASSSTSRSYGYTF.

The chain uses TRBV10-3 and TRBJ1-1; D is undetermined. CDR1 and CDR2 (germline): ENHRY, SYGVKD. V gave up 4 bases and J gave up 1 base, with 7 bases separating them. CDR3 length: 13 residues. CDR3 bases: TGTGCCATCAGTGGTCAGCCGAACACTGAAGCTTTCTTT. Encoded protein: CAISGQPNTEAFF.

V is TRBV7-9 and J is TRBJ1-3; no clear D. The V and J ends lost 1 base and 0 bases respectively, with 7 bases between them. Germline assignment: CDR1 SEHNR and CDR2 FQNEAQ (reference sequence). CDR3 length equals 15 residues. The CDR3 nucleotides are TGTGCCAGCAGCTTAGGAGGGCTCTCTGGAAACACCATATATTTT. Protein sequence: CASSLGGLSGNTIYF.

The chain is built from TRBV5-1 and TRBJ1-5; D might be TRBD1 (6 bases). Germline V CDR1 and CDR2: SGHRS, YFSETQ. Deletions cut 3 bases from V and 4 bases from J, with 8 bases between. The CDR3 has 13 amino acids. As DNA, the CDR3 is TGCGCCAGCAGCTGGGACACTAATCAGCCCCAGCATTTT. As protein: CASSWDTNQPQHF.

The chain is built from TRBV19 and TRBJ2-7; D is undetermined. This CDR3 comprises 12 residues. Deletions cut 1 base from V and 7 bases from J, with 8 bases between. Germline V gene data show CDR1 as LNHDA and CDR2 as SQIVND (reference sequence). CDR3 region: CASSIGLGEQYF. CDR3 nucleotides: TGTGCCAGTAGTATAGGGTTGGGTGAGCAGTACTTC.

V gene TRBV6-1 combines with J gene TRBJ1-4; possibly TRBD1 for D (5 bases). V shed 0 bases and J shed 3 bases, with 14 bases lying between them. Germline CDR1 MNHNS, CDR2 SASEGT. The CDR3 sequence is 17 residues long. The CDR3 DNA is TGTGCCAGCAGTGAAGCTGGGACGGTCCGATCTAATGAAAAACTGTTTTTT. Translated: CASSEAGTVRSNEKLFF.